Listed below are T cell receptor beta chains from one sample, sequenced in a study of regulatory T cells in long-lasting Graves disease. TCRdb redid the calling of the multiplex PCR reads with MiXCR, one entry per CDR3 protein. The data show fewer than 600,000 distinct CDR3 sequences, with around a fifth seen just once and around 12% held by the top ten. Specimen: peripheral blood mononuclear cells (PBMCs), collected when the disease was refractory, from a patient treated with antithyroid drugs. The receptor set was obtained from a female donor with Graves disease. CDR3s include the opening cysteine and the closing phenylalanine or tryptophan. Fields, in order: V gene, J gene, D gene, clone size, CDR3 DNA, CDR3 protein. The D gene is left open where the match is weak. Size values are once, few and many counts, or a class for expanded clones, and some rows have none.

>TRBV20-1|TRBJ2-2|NA|many
TGCAGTGCTAGAGATTTCGGGGAGACCGGGGAGCTGTTTTTT
CSARDFGETGELFF
>TRBV11-2|TRBJ2-7|TRBD1|NA
TGTGCCAGCAGCGTAACGGGACAGGGGGAAGGAGAGCAGTACTTC
CASSVTGQGEGEQYF
>TRBV25-1|TRBJ1-1|TRBD1|many
TGTGCCAGCAGTGAATATCTTACAGGGGTGATGAACACTGAAGCTTTCTTT
CASSEYLTGVMNTEAFF
>TRBV7-2|TRBJ1-1|NA|few
TGTGCCAGCAGCTCCCTTTTTGCGGGACAAAACACTGAAGCTTTCTTT
CASSSLFAGQNTEAFF
>TRBV7-3|TRBJ2-1|NA|few
TGTGCCAGCAGCCTTGGGCAGGCCTTCGACGAGCAGTTCTTC
CASSLGQAFDEQFF
>TRBV28|TRBJ2-7|TRBD2|few
TGTGCCAGCAGTTTACCCTTGCGGGGGGCCACCTACGAGCAGTACTTC
CASSLPLRGATYEQYF
>TRBV5-1|TRBJ2-7|NA|few
TGCGCCAGCAGCTTTTTAGGGGGAAGTCGCGAGCAGTACTTC
CASSFLGGSREQYF
>TRBV15|TRBJ1-1|NA|NA
TGTGCCACCAGCAGAGATAAGGCCTTGAGCGCTGAAGCTTTCTTT
CATSRDKALSAEAFF
>TRBV6-1|TRBJ2-2|TRBD2|few
TGTGCCAGCGGGACCCTAGCGGGAGGCCCCGGGGAGCTGTTTTTT
CASGTLAGGPGELFF
>TRBV6-1|TRBJ1-2|TRBD1|NA
TGTGCCAGCTCACCTACCGGGACAGGGGGCCCATTCTATGGCTACACCTTC
CASSPTGTGGPFYGYTF
>TRBV6-5|TRBJ2-7|TRBD1|NA
TGTGCCAGCAGTTACTCGGGCAGGGGGCTCGACGAGCAGTACTTC
CASSYSGRGLDEQYF
>TRBV12-3/TRBV12-4|TRBJ2-5|TRBD1|NA
TGTGCCAGCAGGTCCCGACAGGGGGACTCCCAAGAGACCCAGTACTTC
CASRSRQGDSQETQYF
>TRBV20-1|TRBJ1-2|NA|many
TGCAGTGCTGGCCGGGACATTGATGGCTACACCTTC
CSAGRDIDGYTF
>TRBV12-3/TRBV12-4|TRBJ2-1|NA|NA
TGTGCCAGCAGTTTAGCGCGGGGGCTAGCGGATGACAATGAGCAGTTCTTC
CASSLARGLADDNEQFF
>TRBV19|TRBJ1-1|NA|few
TGTGCCAGTAGTATTATTGATTCGTCTGAAGCTTTCTTT
CASSIIDSSEAFF
>TRBV30|TRBJ1-2|NA|NA
TGTGCCTGGATAAATGAGTTCGGCGTTAACAGGGTGGGCTATGGCTACACCTTC
CAWINEFGVNRVGYGYTF
>TRBV28|TRBJ2-7|NA|many
TGTGCCAGCAGTTTAGGCAGGGGGGACTACGAGCAGTACTTC
CASSLGRGDYEQYF
>TRBV7-2|TRBJ2-5|NA|many
TGTGCCAGCAGCGTTGCGGGGAGGGAGACCCAGTACTTC
CASSVAGRETQYF
>TRBV19|TRBJ2-1|NA|once
TGTGCCAGTGGGACGGATTACAATGAGCAGTTCTTC
CASGTDYNEQFF
>TRBV28|TRBJ1-1|NA|many
TGTGCCAGCAGCTTACTCCGGAGCGGGGCTGAAGCTTTCTTT
CASSLLRSGAEAFF
>TRBV4-1|TRBJ2-5|NA|few
TGTGCCAGCAGCCAAGCTGCCACTCCCTGGGAGACCCAGTACTTC
CASSQAATPWETQYF
>TRBV2|TRBJ1-5|NA|NA
TGTGCCAGCAGAGGAACAGGGAGCAATCAGCCCCAGCATTTT
CASRGTGSNQPQHF
>TRBV20-1|TRBJ2-7|TRBD2|few
TGCAGTGCTAGACCTAGCGGGAGTGGCTACGAGCAGTACTTC
CSARPSGSGYEQYF
>TRBV6-5|TRBJ2-7|NA|many
TGTGCCAGCAGTTACGGTGCAGTCTCCTACGAGCAGTACTTC
CASSYGAVSYEQYF
>TRBV7-9|TRBJ1-2|NA|NA
TGTGCCAGCAGCTTAAACGAACGGGGGTCTGCCGGCTACACCTTC
CASSLNERGSAGYTF
>TRBV3-1|TRBJ2-7|NA|few
TGTGCCACCTCGGCCGCCGTTTCCTACGAGCAGTACTTC
CATSAAVSYEQYF
>TRBV29-1|TRBJ1-5|NA|few
TGCAGCGCTGGGGGTGGCAGCAATCAGCCCCAGCATTTT
CSAGGGSNQPQHF
>TRBV7-2|TRBJ1-2|TRBD1|few
TGTGCCAGCAGCCCTTTAATTACAGGGGTCGGCTACACCTTC
CASSPLITGVGYTF
>TRBV19|TRBJ2-6|TRBD1|NA
TGTGCCAGTAGACGACAGGGGGCGCCAGGGGCCAACGTCCTGACTTTC
CASRRQGAPGANVLTF
>TRBV6-2/TRBV6-3|TRBJ2-7|TRBD2|NA
TGTGCCAGCTCACCACCCCATCTGATAGTAGCGGGATTGGGCGAGCAGTACTTC
CASSPPHLIVAGLGEQYF
>TRBV7-2|TRBJ1-5|NA|NA
TGTGCCAGCAGCTTATCAGGTGGTTTCAATCAGCCCCAGCATTTT
CASSLSGGFNQPQHF
>TRBV5-1|TRBJ1-1|NA|many
TGTGCCAGCAGCCTGACAGGCCTGAACACTGAAGCTTTCTTT
CASSLTGLNTEAFF
>TRBV10-3|TRBJ1-1|NA|many
TGTGCCATCAGTGACAGGTCTACAGGGGCTTTCTTT
CAISDRSTGAFF
>TRBV14|TRBJ2-7|NA|NA
TGTGCCAGCAGCCAGGGGCTCAACTACGAGCAGTACTTC
CASSQGLNYEQYF
>TRBV3-1|TRBJ2-2|TRBD2|few
TGTGCCAGCAGTCGGGGCCCCGGGGGGGCGACCGGGGAGCTGTTTTTT
CASSRGPGGATGELFF
>TRBV4-3|TRBJ1-3|NA|NA
TGCGCCAGCACTCCGGACCGTAGGCTCTCTGGAAACACCATATATTTT
CASTPDRRLSGNTIYF
>TRBV20-1|TRBJ2-5|NA|many
TGCAGTGCTAGAGATGATCGGGGACAGTCCCGGGGGGAGACCCAGTACTTC
CSARDDRGQSRGETQYF
>TRBV28|TRBJ1-2|TRBD1|many
TGTGCCAGCAGTCAGGGACAGATAAGTGGCTACACCTTC
CASSQGQISGYTF
>TRBV30|TRBJ1-2|NA|few
TGTGCCTGGAGTCCCGGGGAAGTAGGCGAGATCTTCTATGGCTACACCTTC
CAWSPGEVGEIFYGYTF
>TRBV28|TRBJ2-7|NA|many
TGTGCCAGCAGAAGCCGACAGGTGGCTAGGCAGGAGCAGTACTTC
CASRSRQVARQEQYF
>TRBV7-2|TRBJ2-7|TRBD1|few
TGTGCCAGCAGCTTAAAGCTGGGGGACAGGGGCTACGAGCAGTACTTC
CASSLKLGDRGYEQYF
>TRBV30|TRBJ1-1|NA|NA
TGTGCCTGGAGTGAACAAACGAACACTGAAGCTTTCTTT
CAWSEQTNTEAFF
>TRBV27|TRBJ2-5|TRBD2|NA
TGTGCCAGCGGGGGGATTGGAGCGGGGGAAGAGACCCAGTACTTC
CASGGIGAGEETQYF
>TRBV6-1|TRBJ2-2|NA|few
TGTGCCAGCAAACCGGCCACCGGGGAGCTGTTTTTT
CASKPATGELFF
>TRBV29-1|TRBJ1-1|TRBD1|few
TGCAGCGTTGAAGTCGACAGGGTACATACCAATAGGGACACTGAAGCTTTCTTT
CSVEVDRVHTNRDTEAFF
>TRBV6-1|TRBJ2-7|NA|many
TGTGCCAGCAGTCGGGTCCATGGCTCCTACGAGCAGTACTTC
CASSRVHGSYEQYF
>TRBV20-1|TRBJ1-1|TRBD1|many
TGCAGTCCTAGACCCGGACAGGGGTCCTTTCACACTGAAGCTTTCTTT
CSPRPGQGSFHTEAFF
>TRBV7-2|TRBJ1-2|NA|many
TGTGCCAGCAGCCCTGGACATTCAGGGAAGGGGGACACCTTC
CASSPGHSGKGDTF